The T cell receptor (beta chain) described here comes from a study of T cells in Graves' hyperthyroidism and ophthalmopathy. The CDR3 runs to 17 residues. J was trimmed by 5 bases and V by 3 bases; bases with no gene match: 9. Germline V gene lookup returns CDR1 SGHNT and CDR2 YENEEA. Stable Graves' hyperthyroidism denoted no ophthalmopathy progression over 18 months. Using over 8.5 ml of fresh peripheral blood, PBMCs were prepared. This clonotype has at least ten counts. Its antigen is unidentified. TCR beta CDR3 regions were amplified from RNA transcripts. First-round RT-PCR targeting the TCR CDR3 was performed with the HTBI primer set. TCRdb redid the calling of the multiplex PCR reads with MiXCR, one entry per CDR3 protein. Among over 500,000 distinct CDR3 sequences listed, 13% to 15% were seen once. Regarding the study as a whole: Most expanded thyroid clonotypes above 0.001 recurred in blood.

This receptor was identified in a woman in her 40s with Graves' hyperthyroidism. The chain joins TRBV11-3 to TRBJ2-5; 13 nucleotides align to TRBD2. The sample consisted of blood. CDR3 sequence: CASSFGTSGMVQETQYF. CDR3 DNA: TGTGCCAGCAGCTTTGGGACTAGCGGGATGGTGCAGGAGACCCAGTACTTC.